This T cell receptor beta chain stems from a study of beta chain features in type 1 diabetes. Study-level results: All four CD4+ subsets of Type 1 diabetes patients contained TCRB CDR3s that were moderately but significantly shorter.

The germline V and J ends were trimmed by 4 bases and 2 bases, with 9 bases remaining between them. CDR3 length: 15 amino acids. Germline CDR1 is ENHRY and CDR2 is SYGVKD. A remark on this clone: The target antigen is unknown.

Reverse transcribing all isolated RNA meant expressed TCRB transcripts were sequenced. This table comes from immunoSEQ multiplex PCR, and its TCRdb copy is limited to in-frame clones, with some not included. The sample records some 660,000 clones, more than 12% being singletons. The rearrangement joins TRBV10-3 to TRBJ1-6, with D hard to call. The clonotype comes from a man between 18 and 29 years old with type 1 diabetes. The specimen sequenced was naive CD4+ T cells from blood. CDR3 in amino acids: CAISGLGTYNSPLHF. DNA of the CDR3: TGTGCCATCAGTGGTCTGGGGACCTATAATTCACCCCTCCACTTT.